These 5 T cell receptor beta chains were sequenced from one sample in a study of T cells after yellow fever vaccination. TCRdb independently ran MiXCR on the 5' RACE reads; one entry per CDR3 protein. The data contain around 120,000 distinct CDR3 sequences, roughly 7.2% of them seen just once; the ten biggest clones take up roughly 2.5%. The sample in question was CD4+ T cells sorted from PBMCs, obtained around 45 days after the first yellow fever vaccination. The source of these receptors is a man aged 18 to 30 who received the YFV17D yellow fever vaccine.

The chain has TRBV7-2 and TRBJ2-1, with 9 bases matching TRBD2. This CDR3 is 15 amino acids long. Germline assignment: CDR1 SGHTA and CDR2 FQGNSA. Trimming took 5 bases from V and 9 from J; bases not matched to a gene: 11. DNA for the CDR3: TGTGCCAGCAGCCTTTCTGGCGGGGGGGCCAGTGAGCAGTTCTTC. Translating gives CASSLSGGGASEQFF.

This clonotype showed up many times. The rearrangement links TRBV7-6 to TRBJ2-6, with a possible D match to TRBD1 (6 bases). Germline loops: CDR1 SGHVS, CDR2 FNYEAQ. Trimming cost V 8 bases and J 1 base, with 6 bases left between them. The CDR3 spans 13 residues. The CDR3 loop is CASGTSGANVLTF. In DNA, the CDR3 is TGTGCCAGCGGGACATCTGGGGCCAACGTCCTGACTTTC. Together with reference TRBV7-6 and TRBJ2-6, the CDR3 gives the full variable domain: GAGVSQSPRYKVTKRGQDVALRCDPISGHVSLYWYRQALGQGPEFLTYFNYEAQQDKSGLPNDRFSAERPEGSISTLTIQRTEQRDSAMYRCASGTSGANVLTFGAGSRLTVL.

Many counts were recorded for this clonotype. This CDR3 reads CASSYGGSPRGKTQYF. The CDR3 DNA sequence: TGTGCCAGCAGTTACGGGGGCTCTCCGAGAGGGAAGACCCAGTACTTC. The chain combines TRBV6-5 with TRBJ2-5; maybe TRBD1 (6 bases). The CDR3 extends over 16 amino acids. V lost 2 bases and J 6 bases, leaving 19 bases between the germline ends. Germline-derived CDR1 and CDR2 are MNHEY and SVGAGI.

This clonotype has a count of ten or more. CDR3 region: CSASSNRNTGELFF. The CDR3, as DNA: TGCAGTGCTAGTAGCAATAGGAACACCGGGGAGCTGTTTTTT. The genes are TRBV20-1 and TRBJ2-2; the D is unclear. Germline-derived CDR1 and CDR2 are DFQATT and SNEGSKA (reference sequence). V was trimmed by 3 bases and J by 1 base, leaving 9 bases between them. The CDR3 length is 14 residues.

This clonotype has ten or more counts. The chain couples TRBV19 to TRBJ1-5; unclear D gene. Trimming removed 5 bases from V and 7 bases from J, with 12 bases in between. The CDR3 length is 13 residues. Germline CDR1 and CDR2: LNHDA and SQIVND (reference sequence). The CDR3 nucleotides read TGTGCCAGTAGTTGGTTAAGCGAACAGCCCCAGCATTTT. It is translated as CASSWLSEQPQHF.